This TCR beta chain was captured by sequencing in a study of metastatic and nonmetastatic thyroid tumors. Overall study context: Across blood and tumor or nodule tissue, repertoires from malignant and benign thyroid patients were compared with one another.

All patients were treatment-naive before thyroid surgery. General study points: Relative to benign nodules, malignant thyroid tumors were reportedly characterized by significantly elevated TCR beta diversity in blood and tumor.

In this sample, this clone turned up many times. Its antigen remains unidentified. The CDR3 is 12 amino acids. With 4 bases clipped from V and 16 bases from J, the junction kept 9 bases outside the gene matches. Germline CDR1 is MNHNS and CDR2 is SASEGT. In the authors' methods: Researchers built a distant-metastasis classifier for papillary thyroid cancer that drew on CDR3 differences across clinicopathological groups. TCRdb recomputed clones from the PCR reads via MiXCR. These V and J calls rely on TCRdb rather than the paper's analysis. The data show tens of thousands of clones, 15% to 20% seen once.

The sequence derives from a male donor with papillary thyroid cancer or a benign thyroid nodule (not recorded which). Some clones in this sample may be carry-over from other donors' samples. This chain uses TRBV6-1 with TRBJ1-4; 7 nucleotides line up with TRBD1. Material: blood. CDR3: CASSGLRGAGFF. CDR3 nucleotide sequence: TGTGCCAGCAGTGGTCTCAGGGGGGCCGGGTTTTTT.